The 8 T cell receptor beta chains in this list originate from one sample, sequenced in a study of CD8+ T cells in alopecia areata. Researchers took lesional scalp punch biopsies and peripheral blood from people who were alopecia areata patients. RNA extraction was followed by reverse transcription into cDNA, which acted as the sequencing template. Profiling relied on immunoSEQ multiplex PCR, and the TCRdb table lists in-frame clones only, not all of them. The repertoire holds 14,000 or so clones, with 45% to 60% as singletons. The sample in question was skin, obtained at week 0. The receptors were gathered from a human donor with alopecia areata.

The J gene is TRBJ1-3, the V gene TRBV7-9; D ambiguous. CDR3 size: 15 residues. The V end lost 4 bases, the J end lost 0 bases, and 10 bases lay between the germline ends. Germline loops: CDR1 SEHNR, CDR2 FQNEAQ (reference sequence). CDR3 nucleotide sequence: TGTGCCAGCAGCTACGCCGGCAGCTCTGGAAACACCATATATTTT. It yields the protein CASSYAGSSGNTIYF.

The chain couples TRBV27 to TRBJ1-1; 10 bases fit TRBD1. CDR3 length: 14 residues. The ends lost 4 bases at V and 4 bases at J; junction bases unmatched: 3. Looked up from germline, CDR1 is MNHEY and CDR2 is SMNVEV (reference sequence). In nucleotides, the CDR3 is TGTGCCAGCAGTTGGGGACAGGGGAGCACTGAAGCTTTCTTT. This gives the protein CASSWGQGSTEAFF.

This clone has a handful of counts. An end of the junction does not agree with germline; a read error may underlie this. The genes are TRBV5-1 and TRBJ1-1; no definite D call. The CDR3 runs to 12 residues. Germline CDR1 and CDR2: SGHRS and YFSETQ. CDR3 DNA sequence: TGTGCCAGCAGCTTTGGTAGCTCTGAAGCTTTCTTT. It translates to CASSFGSSEAFF.

J is TRBJ2-2 and V is TRBV4-3; D not certain. Germline CDR1 reads LGHNA; CDR2 reads YSLEER. The CDR3 totals 13 residues. V shed 2 bases and J shed 5 bases, with 6 bases lying between them. For the CDR3, the DNA is TGCGCCAGCAGCCAAATAGTAACCGGGGAGCTGTTTTTT. As protein: CASSQIVTGELFF.

The chain carries TRBV27 and TRBJ1-2; 7 bases fit TRBD1. J was trimmed by 4 bases and V by 3 bases; bases with no gene match: 8. The CDR3 runs 15 residues. CDR1 is MNHEY, CDR2 SMNVEV, per germline (reference sequence). The CDR3 nucleotides are TGTGCCAGCAGTTTTGCCGGGACAGATAGCTATGGCTACACCTTC. This sequence encodes CASSFAGTDSYGYTF.

The chain has TRBV5-1 and TRBJ1-1, with TRBD1 matching over 7 bases. Germline-derived CDR1 and CDR2 are SGHRS and YFSETQ. The J segment lost 7 bases and the V segment lost 4 bases, leaving 4 bases of the junction unmatched. The CDR3 totals 12 residues. DNA for the CDR3: TGCGCCAGCAGCGCCCACAGGGGTGAAGCTTTCTTT. Its translation: CASSAHRGEAFF. Full variable domain (outside the CDR3, taken from reference TRBV5-1 and TRBJ1-1): KAGVTQTPRYLIKTRGQQVTLSCSPISGHRSVSWYQQTPGQGLQFLFEYFSETQRNKGNFPGRFSGRQFSNSRSEMNVSTLELGDSALYLCASSAHRGEAFFGQGTRLTVV.

The chain has TRBV6-5 and TRBJ2-7, with TRBD2 identical over 7 bases. The CDR3 extends over 15 amino acids. Germline V gives CDR1 MNHEY, CDR2 SVGAGI. J lost 5 bases, V lost 0 bases, and 7 bases had no gene match. The chain's CDR3 is CASSYSGGVGDEQYF. CDR3 nucleotides: TGTGCCAGCAGTTACTCGGGAGGGGTAGGCGACGAGCAGTACTTC.

The V and J genes are TRBV5-1 and TRBJ1-4, with D perhaps matching TRBD1 (5 bases). V was clipped by 5 bases and J by 5 bases, with 13 bases between them. The CDR3 sequence is 14 residues long. Germline loops: CDR1 SGHRS, CDR2 YFSETQ. CDR3 sequence reads: CASRRTTGNEKLFF. The CDR3 DNA reads as TGCGCCAGCAGACGGACAACGGGGAATGAAAAACTGTTTTTT.